This entry features one T cell receptor (beta chain) sequence. The V segment lost 4 bases and the J segment 6 bases; nucleotides outside the gene matches: 9. Germline CDR1 reads SQVTM; CDR2 reads ANQGSEA. The CDR3 spans 14 residues. These data come from a study of CD8+CD57+ T cells in acquired aplastic anemia. Overall study context: The mean DNA yield obtained from sorted CD4+ and CD8+ cells came to 3.2 ug.

The template used for profiling TCR beta VDJ and CDR3 was genomic DNA. A single record per CDR3 protein comes from TCRdb applying MiXCR to the reads. The sample holds some 140,000 distinct CDR3 sequences, about 54% seen once. Only patients with CD8+CD57+ cell expansion on flow cytometry were chosen for sequencing. The V and J genes are TRBV29-1 and TRBJ1-5, with 7 bases lining up with TRBD1. The receptor was derived from a human donor with aplastic anemia. Input material: sorted CD4+, CD8+, or CD8+CD57+ T cells (not recorded which) from PBMCs. CDR3 loop: CSVAAGGESQPQHF. CDR3 nucleotide sequence: TGCAGCGTTGCTGCAGGGGGGGAATCTCAGCCCCAGCATTTT.